These 16 T cell receptor beta chains came from one sample sequenced in a study of CD8+CD57+ T cells in acquired aplastic anemia. The TCR beta profiling, which covered VDJ combination and CDR3 sequence, was carried out using genomic DNA as the template. TCRdb analysed the reads with MiXCR anew, one entry per CDR3 protein. The data hold about 180,000 distinct CDR3 sequences, with approximately 45% observed a single time. The sequencing input was sorted CD4+, CD8+, or CD8+CD57+ T cells (not recorded which) from PBMCs. These receptors were obtained from a human donor in good health.

The chain recombines TRBV25-1 with TRBJ2-7; unclear D gene. This CDR3 comprises 12 residues. Germline lookup yields CDR1 MGHDK and CDR2 SYGVNS. Trimming shortened V by 3 bases and J by 3 bases, and 6 bases separated the two germline ends. The CDR3 nucleotides read TGTGCCAGCAGTGACAGATTCTACGAGCAGTACTTC. As protein: CASSDRFYEQYF.

The chain employs TRBV11-2 and TRBJ2-1; no clear D. Trimming shortened V by 3 bases and J by 2 bases, and 20 bases separated the two germline ends. The CDR3 has 18 residues. Germline V gives CDR1 SGHAT, CDR2 FQNNGV. The CDR3 DNA sequence: TGTGCCAGCAGCTTCCGCCGGGTACCCGGATCAGCCTACAATGAGCAGTTCTTC. Translated: CASSFRRVPGSAYNEQFF.

Comments on this clonotype: A much larger clone lies a single base off, so this may be a read error. The J gene is TRBJ2-1, the V gene TRBV11-2, with D uncertain. The germline V gene has CDR1 SGHAT and CDR2 FQNNGV. The CDR3 sequence is 15 residues long. In DNA form, the CDR3 reads TGTGCCAGCAGCCCCAACCTAGGCGAATACAGTGAGCAGTTCTTC. Translated: CASSPNLGEYSEQFF.

The chain links TRBV24-1 to TRBJ1-6; unclear D gene. The CDR3 covers 15 residues. The V end was cut by 4 bases, the J end by 3 bases, with 9 bases between. In germline, CDR1 is KGHDR, CDR2 SFDVKD. CDR3 nucleotide sequence: TGTGCCACCAGTGACGGTGGTAACTATAATTCACCCCTCCACTTT. It translates to CATSDGGNYNSPLHF.

In this sample, this clonotype turned up a few times. This chain joins TRBV6-2 or TRBV6-3 and TRBJ2-1; possibly TRBD2 for D (5 bases). The CDR3 spans 14 residues. Trimming left V 6 bases short and J 8 bases short, with 17 bases between. Per the germline V gene, CDR1 is MNHEY and CDR2 is SVGEGT. The CDR3 reads CASRSRHLRDEQFF. The DNA for the CDR3 is TGTGCCAGCAGATCCCGTCACCTGAGGGATGAGCAGTTCTTC.

This clonotype was observed a handful of times. CDR3 sequence (DNA): TGCAGTGCCAAGATTTGGGAAGGACTAGCGGGAGGTGGCGAGCAGTACTTC. Amino acids: CSAKIWEGLAGGGEQYF. The chain recombines TRBV20-1 with TRBJ2-7, with 14 bases identical to TRBD2. After removal of 6 bases from V and 6 bases from J, the junction contained 16 bases not matched to a gene. The CDR3 has 17 residues. CDR1 DFQATT and CDR2 SNEGSKA come from the germline V gene (reference sequence).

There are many counts of this clonotype. This clone may be a read error of a much larger clone one base away. The chain is built from TRBV25-1 and TRBJ1-1, with D unresolved. Germline assignment: CDR1 MGHDK and CDR2 SYGVNS. The CDR3 covers 12 residues. The CDR3 protein is CASSGKNTEASF. CDR3 DNA sequence: TGTGCCAGCAGCGGTAAGAACACTGAAGCTTCCTTT.

This clonotype was seen a handful of times. This sequence joins TRBV6-1 and TRBJ2-7, with 13 positions matching TRBD2. Germline CDR1 reads MNHNS; CDR2 reads SASEGT. V lost 4 bases and J lost 0; bases outside the gene matches: 12. The CDR3 loop spans 19 amino acids. CDR3 sequence reads: CASSVQEPGLAGDSYEQYF. The CDR3 DNA is TGTGCCAGCAGTGTACAGGAGCCAGGACTAGCGGGGGACTCCTACGAGCAGTACTTC.

This clonotype appeared many times. The chain links TRBV5-4 to TRBJ2-5; TRBD1 agrees at 7 bases. Trimming at V came to 4 bases and at J to 5 bases, leaving 11 bases not matched to a gene. CDR1 is SGHNT, CDR2 YYREEE, per germline (reference sequence). The CDR3 is made up of 15 amino acids. The CDR3 coding sequence is TGTGCCAGCAGCAGGGCCTCACAGGGGCCGGAGACCCAGTACTTC. Amino acid sequence: CASSRASQGPETQYF.

This clonotype has just a few counts. The V gene is TRBV29-1, the J gene TRBJ1-1, with 8 bases lining up with TRBD1. This CDR3 spans 15 amino acids. The V and J ends lost 4 bases and 3 bases, in that order; junction bases with no gene match: 10. Germline-derived CDR1 and CDR2 are SQVTM and ANQGSEA. DNA of the CDR3: TGCAGCGTTGTTGGTTCGACAGGGGTGGACACTGAAGCTTTCTTT. The encoded protein is CSVVGSTGVDTEAFF.

In this sample, this clonotype turned up a few times. V and J are TRBV25-1 and TRBJ1-4, with 7 bases that match TRBD1. CDR3 length: 18 residues. The germline CDR1 and CDR2 sequences are MGHDK and SYGVNS. Losses at the gene ends were 2 bases for V and 3 bases for J; bases not matched to a gene: 12. In DNA form, the CDR3 reads TGTGCCAGCAGTGAAACCTCTTGGCAGGGGGGACCTAATGAAAAACTGTTTTTT. Residues: CASSETSWQGGPNEKLFF.

About this clonotype: At one of its ends the junction is not consistent with the germline gene, which may arise from a read error. V usage is TRBV7-7 and J usage is TRBJ2-5, with 11 bases aligning to TRBD2. From germline, CDR1 is SSHAT and CDR2 FNYEAQ (reference sequence). This CDR3 contains 17 residues. In DNA, the CDR3 is TGTGCTAGCAGCTTATTGCCGGCTAGCGGGGGGCGAGAGACCCAGTACTTC. This codes for CASSLLPASGGRETQYF.

At least ten counts were recorded for this clonotype. V is TRBV7-2 and J is TRBJ2-1, with D unresolved. The germline V gene has CDR1 SGHTA and CDR2 FQGNSA. V was cut by 2 bases and J by 7 bases, with 6 bases left in between. The CDR3 is made up of 12 amino acids. The CDR3 DNA reads as TGTGCCAGCAGCTTATTACGGAATGAGCAGTTCTTC. Amino acids: CASSLLRNEQFF.

This clonotype was observed a handful of times. V and J are TRBV2 and TRBJ1-1; possibly TRBD1 for D (6 bases). The CDR3 extends over 15 amino acids. Germline CDR1 is SNHLY and CDR2 is FYNNEI. V lost 7 bases, J lost 4 bases, and 19 bases lay in between. DNA of the CDR3: TGTGCCAGCAAGGAGGCCGGGGGGCCTTTCACTGAAGCTTTCTTT. Translation gives CASKEAGGPFTEAFF.

This clonotype was observed at least ten times. This sequence joins TRBV7-3 and TRBJ2-2; D gene unclear. Trimming left V 2 bases short and J 6 bases short, with 4 bases between. Germline V gives CDR1 SGHTA, CDR2 FQGTGA. The CDR3 is 12 residues long. The CDR3 DNA reads as TGTGCCAGCAGCTTACCAGCCGGGGAGCTGTTTTTT. This gives the protein CASSLPAGELFF.

As for this clonotype: This may arise from a read error, as a much more abundant clone is one base away. The chain couples TRBV20-1 to TRBJ2-7; D possibly matches TRBD1 or TRBD2 (5 bases each). The CDR3 sequence is 12 residues long. The germline gives CDR1 DFQATT, CDR2 SNEGSKA (reference sequence). DNA of the CDR3: TGCAGTGCAAAACTAGGGGTCTACAAGCAGTACTTC. Translating it yields CSAKLGVYKQYF.